These 18 T cell receptor beta chains were all obtained from the same sample, sequenced in a study of cytomegalovirus exposure and HLA in healthy donors. With 60 Vbeta and 13 Jbeta primers, the PCR was carried out. Libraries were prepared by immunoSEQ multiplex PCR; TCRdb keeps only in-frame clonotypes and omits some of them. The sample yields about 130,000 clones, roughly 82% seen once. The specimen sequenced was PBMCs. The origin of the receptors is a man aged 30-40 years in good health and CMV-seronegative.

V gene TRBV2 combines with J gene TRBJ1-6; 11 nucleotides align to TRBD1. Germline V gene sequence: CDR1 SNHLY, CDR2 FYNNEI. V shed 7 bases and J 5 bases; nucleotides not matched to a gene: 4. The CDR3 runs 15 residues. CDR3 region: CASNGQGANNSPLHF. The CDR3, as DNA: TGTGCCAGCAACGGACAGGGGGCAAATAATTCACCCCTCCACTTT. The variable domain in full, with the rest retrieved from reference TRBV2 and TRBJ1-6, is EPEVTQTPSHQVTQMGQEVILRCVPISNHLYFYWYRQILGQKVEFLVSFYNNEISEKSEIFDDQFSVERPDGSNFTLKIRSTKLEDSAMYFCASNGQGANNSPLHFGNGTRLTVT.

V and J are TRBV27 and TRBJ1-4, with D possibly TRBD1 on 5 matching bases. Germline CDR1 is MNHEY and CDR2 is SMNVEV (reference sequence). This CDR3 spans 13 amino acids. V lost 6 bases, J lost 8 bases, and 13 bases lay in between. This chain's CDR3 is CASRRDGGEKLFF. As DNA, the CDR3 is TGTGCCAGCAGGCGGGACGGAGGCGAAAAACTGTTTTTT. The complete variable domain, with remaining parts taken from reference TRBV27 and TRBJ1-4, reads EAQVTQNPRYLITVTGKKLTVTCSQNMNHEYMSWYRQDPGLGLRQIYYSMNVEVTDKGDVPEGYKVSRKEKRNFPLILESPSPNQTSLYFCASRRDGGEKLFFGSGTQLSVL.

The chain employs TRBV28 and TRBJ2-1, with 9 bases identical to TRBD2. Unmatched junction bases numbered 8, after V lost 5 bases and J lost 6 bases. The CDR3 contains 15 residues. From germline, CDR1 is MDHEN and CDR2 SYDVKM. CDR3 DNA sequence: TGTGCCAGCAGTCTCCTGACTAGCGGCGGCAATGAGCAGTTCTTC. Translating it yields CASSLLTSGGNEQFF.

This chain uses TRBV4-1 with TRBJ2-5; D is unclear. The CDR3 is 15 residues long. Germline CDR1 reads MGHRA; CDR2 reads YSYEKL. V shed 0 bases and J shed 0 bases, with 8 bases lying between them. The CDR3 protein is CASSQETTNQETQYF. The CDR3 region has the DNA TGCGCCAGCAGCCAAGAGACAACCAACCAAGAGACCCAGTACTTC.

V is TRBV7-8 and J is TRBJ1-4, with 8 bases fitting TRBD1. In germline, CDR1 is SGHVS, CDR2 FQNEAQ. V shed 5 bases and J 0 bases; nucleotides not matched to a gene: 8. This CDR3 is 17 amino acids long. The CDR3 DNA reads TGTGCCAGCAGCACCCGGACAGGGCCCGCAACTAATGAAAAACTGTTTTTT. This translates into CASSTRTGPATNEKLFF.

Worth noting for this clone: At one of its ends the junction is not consistent with the germline gene, which may arise from a read error. The rearrangement uses TRBV10-3 and TRBJ2-4, with 13 bases matching TRBD2. The CDR3 sequence is 21 residues long. From germline, CDR1 is ENHRY and CDR2 SYGVKD. CDR3 in DNA: TGTGCCGTCAGCGCCGAGCAAGGACAGGGACTAGCGGGACAAGCCAAAAACATTCAGTACTTC. This codes for CAVSAEQGQGLAGQAKNIQYF.

The genes are TRBV5-6 and TRBJ1-6; no firm D call. The CDR3 is made up of 13 amino acids. Trimming left V 0 bases short and J 7 bases short, with 5 bases between. Germline CDR1 and CDR2: SGHDT and YYEEEE. CDR3 loop: CASSLGQNSPLHF. As DNA, the CDR3 is TGTGCCAGCAGCTTGGGTCAGAATTCACCCCTCCACTTT.

This chain uses TRBV29-1 with TRBJ2-7, with 7 bases lining up with TRBD2. CDR1 is SQVTM and CDR2 is ANQGSEA in the germline V gene. The length of the CDR3 is 15 residues. Germline trimming cut 2 bases from V and 4 bases from J; bases unmatched to any gene: 11. In DNA, the CDR3 is TGCAGCGTTGAAAGGTCGCGGGGGAGTGGGTACGAGCAGTACTTC. It translates to CSVERSRGSGYEQYF.

V gene TRBV28 combines with J gene TRBJ1-1, with D possibly being TRBD1 (5 bases). V was cut by 7 bases and J by 7 bases, with 16 bases left in between. Germline V gene data show CDR1 as MDHEN and CDR2 as SYDVKM. The CDR3 totals 13 residues. The CDR3 coding sequence is TGTGCCAGCACCCCGGGAGGGGCGGATGAAGCTTTCTTT. It yields the protein CASTPGGADEAFF.

The V call is TRBV19, the J call TRBJ2-6; 10 bases line up with TRBD1. V gave up 5 bases and J gave up 4 bases; unmatched junction bases: 8. The CDR3 loop spans 17 amino acids. Germline CDR1 reads LNHDA; CDR2 reads SQIVND (reference sequence). CDR3 in amino acids: CASSQTGGAAGANVLTF. CDR3 sequence (DNA): TGTGCCAGTAGTCAGACAGGGGGCGCGGCCGGGGCCAACGTCCTGACTTTC.

This chain joins TRBV5-1 and TRBJ2-5; no firm D call. Germline values: CDR1 SGHRS, CDR2 YFSETQ. The V and J ends lost 4 bases and 5 bases respectively, with 9 bases between them. The CDR3 consists of 12 residues. Here the CDR3 reads CASSPERETQYF. The CDR3 DNA is TGCGCCAGCAGCCCGGAGAGGGAGACCCAGTACTTC.

The chain carries TRBV6-5 and TRBJ1-1, with D hard to call. Germline CDR1 MNHEY, CDR2 SVGAGI. The CDR3 sequence is 13 residues long. V shed 7 bases and J shed 2 bases, with 11 bases lying between them. CDR3 DNA: TGTGCCAGCAAGTTGGAGCGAAACACTGAAGCTTTCTTT. Its translation: CASKLERNTEAFF.

CDR3 region: CASSEPGQPETQYF. The CDR3 region has the DNA TGTGCCAGCAGTGAACCCGGACAGCCAGAGACCCAGTACTTC. This chain joins TRBV2 and TRBJ2-5, with D possibly matching TRBD1 (6 bases). The CDR3 covers 14 residues. Germline CDR1 and CDR2: SNHLY and FYNNEI. V shed 2 bases and J shed 4 bases, with 11 bases lying between them.

This clone was picked up one time. This sequence joins TRBV6-5 and TRBJ2-3; D is ambiguous. This CDR3 has 13 residues. CDR1 and CDR2 from the germline V gene are MNHEY and SVGAGI. The V end was cut by 8 bases, the J end by 2 bases, with 11 bases between. The CDR3 is CASSLKHTDTQYF. In nucleotides, the CDR3 is TGTGCCAGCTCCCTAAAGCACACAGATACGCAGTATTTT.

The chain carries TRBV9 and TRBJ2-1, with 12 nucleotides matching TRBD1. CDR3 length: 17 residues. The J segment lost 7 bases and the V segment lost 0 bases, leaving 8 bases of the junction unmatched. CDR1 and CDR2 from the germline V gene are SGDLS and YYNGEE. This chain's CDR3 is CASSVATGTGGWNEQFF. DNA for the CDR3: TGTGCCAGCAGCGTAGCAACGGGGACAGGGGGCTGGAATGAGCAGTTCTTC.

In DNA, the CDR3 is TGTGCCAGCAGTTTATTCGGGACAGGGTCGAACACTGAAGCTTTCTTT. Its translation is CASSLFGTGSNTEAFF. V is TRBV27 and J is TRBJ1-1; 9 bases are shared with TRBD1. The germline CDR1 and CDR2 sequences are MNHEY and SMNVEV (reference sequence). There are 16 residues in the CDR3. V lost 1 base to trimming and J lost 1 base; unmatched junction nucleotides: 4.

This chain connects TRBV28 to TRBJ2-1, with 11 positions matching TRBD1. V was pared by 5 bases and J by 13 bases, with 7 bases of the junction left unmatched. Germline values: CDR1 MDHEN, CDR2 SYDVKM. CDR3 length: 13 amino acids. The CDR3 coding sequence is TGTGCCAGCAGTGAGGACAGGGGGCAATGCCAGTTCTTC. Its protein product is CASSEDRGQCQFF.

About this clone itself: Because the CDR3's place on the DNA is in doubt, the DNA is left out and the CDR3 is given as listed by TCRdb. The J gene is TRBJ2-2, the V gene TRBV19; the D call of TRBD2 is as the table states it, not checked on the DNA. Looked up from germline, CDR1 is LNHDA and CDR2 is SQIVND (reference sequence). The CDR3 is 15 residues long, counting both termini. The CDR3 reads CASSIWRGMGGELFF.